This paragraph covers one TCR beta chain sequence. Other DNA sequences of this sample code for an identical CDR3. This entry belongs to a study of blood T cell repertoires in COVID-19. The wider study: Both acute and convalescent COVID-19 samples were obtained from the United States, Italy and Spain. In each case, the material was cDNA or gDNA derived from T cells, B-cell-depleted T cells, or PBMCs.

In the source study's methods: Reference gene primer amplification gave nucleated cell count estimates. Sequencing was performed with immunoSEQ multiplex PCR; in TCRdb, only in-frame clones are kept and a portion is missing. V and J calls plus clone size are reproduced from that table; the DNA served to infer D and trimming. The sample has 55,000 to 75,000 clones, 86% seen once. The specimen was peripheral blood. The receptor was isolated from a man aged 50-60 years with acute or convalescent COVID-19.

CDR3 protein: CASSQPGRETQYF. Here the CDR3 DNA reads TGTGCCAGCAGCCAACCAGGGAGGGAGACCCAGTACTTC. The chain carries TRBV3-1 (or the pseudogene TRBV3-2) and TRBJ2-5, with D maybe TRBD2 (6 bases). The V gene lost 2 bases and the J gene lost 5 bases, with 9 bases spanning the gap. The CDR3 has 13 amino acids. Germline values: CDR1 LGHDT, CDR2 YNNKEL (reference sequence).